This T cell receptor (beta chain) was sequenced in a study of control samples from healthy donors and cancer patients. Germline V CDR1 and CDR2: GTSNPN, SVGIG (reference sequence). Unmatched junction bases numbered 8, after V lost 3 bases and J lost 2 bases. The CDR3 loop spans 15 amino acids. Sequencing used immunoSEQ multiplex PCR; TCRdb keeps in-frame clones, though not all of them. The data show roughly 200,000 clones, with about 93% seen just once and approximately 1.4% held by the top ten. Sequencing was carried out using blood. The TCR was taken from a man in his fifties or sixties in good health. V gene TRBV30 combines with J gene TRBJ2-3; 7 bases are a match to TRBD1. The DNA of the CDR3 is TGTGCCTGGAGCCCGGGACAGCAGTTCACAGATACGCAGTATTTT. Encoded protein: CAWSPGQQFTDTQYF. Supplemented by reference TRBV30 and TRBJ2-3, the full variable domain reads SQTIHQWPATLVQPVGSPLSLECTVEGTSNPNLYWYRQAAGRGLQLLFYSVGIGQISSEVPQNLSASRPQDRQFILSSKKLLLSDSGFYLCAWSPGQQFTDTQYFGPGTRLTVL.